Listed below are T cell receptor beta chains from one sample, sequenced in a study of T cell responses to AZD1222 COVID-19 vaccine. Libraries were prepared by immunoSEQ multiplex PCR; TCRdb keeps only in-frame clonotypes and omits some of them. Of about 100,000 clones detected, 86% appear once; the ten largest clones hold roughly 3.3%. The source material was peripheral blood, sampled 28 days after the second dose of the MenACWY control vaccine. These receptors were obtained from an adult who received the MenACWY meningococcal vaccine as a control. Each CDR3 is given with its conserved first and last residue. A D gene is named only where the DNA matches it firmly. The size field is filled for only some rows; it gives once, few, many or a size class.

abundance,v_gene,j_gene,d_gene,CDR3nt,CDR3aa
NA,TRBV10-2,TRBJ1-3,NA,TGCGCCAGCAGTGAGTCGGGGGGCCTTCGTTCTGGAAACACCATATATTTT,CASSESGGLRSGNTIYF
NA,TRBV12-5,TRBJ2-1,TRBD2,TGTGCTAGTGGTTTGGGGGGACTAGCGGCTGACAATGAGCAGTTCTTC,CASGLGGLAADNEQFF
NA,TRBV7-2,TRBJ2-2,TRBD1,TGTGCCAGCAGCTTGAGGACAGGGAACGGGGAGCTGTTTTTT,CASSLRTGNGELFF
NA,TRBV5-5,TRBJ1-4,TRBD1,TGTGCCAGCAGCTTGGGGAGGGGGCCGGTTAATGAAAAACTGTTTTTT,CASSLGRGPVNEKLFF
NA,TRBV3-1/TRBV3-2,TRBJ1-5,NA,TGTGCCAGCAGCCTAGGGTCAGGGTCGGGTCAGCCCCAGCATTTT,CASSLGSGSGQPQHF
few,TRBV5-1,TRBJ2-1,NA,TGCGCCAGCAGCTCATCGGGGCAGGGGGGCGATGAGCAGTTCTTC,CASSSSGQGGDEQFF
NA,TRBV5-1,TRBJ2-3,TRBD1,TGCGCCAGCAGCCACGACCCGGGACAGGGTGCAGATACGCAGTATTTT,CASSHDPGQGADTQYF
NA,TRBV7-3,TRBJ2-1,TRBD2,TGTGCCAGCAGCTTGAAGACTAGCGGGGTAAATGAGCAGTTCTTC,CASSLKTSGVNEQFF
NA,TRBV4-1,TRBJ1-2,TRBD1,TGCGCCAGCAGCCAAGCAGTGCGAGGGACAGGGAGAATTAGTGGCTACACCTTC,CASSQAVRGTGRISGYTF
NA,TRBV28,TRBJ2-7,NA,TGTGCCAGCAGTAGAATAGCGGACCCCTCCTACGAGCAGTACTTC,CASSRIADPSYEQYF
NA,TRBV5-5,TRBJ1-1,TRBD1,TGTGCCAGCAGCTTGGTTTTGACAGGGGCCACTGAAGCTTTCTTT,CASSLVLTGATEAFF
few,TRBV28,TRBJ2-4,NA,TGTGCCAGCAGTTTAGAGACAAACATTCAGTACTTC,CASSLETNIQYF
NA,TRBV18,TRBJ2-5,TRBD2,TGTGCCAGCTCACCACCGGGACTAGCGGGGGGCGCCCTCCAAGAGACCCAGTACTTC,CASSPPGLAGGALQETQYF
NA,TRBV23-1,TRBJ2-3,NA,TGCGCCAGCAGTCAGGCTGGGGCAGGTCGCACAGATACGCAGTATTTT,CASSQAGAGRTDTQYF
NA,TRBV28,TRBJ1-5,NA,TGTGCCAGCAGCTCTTGGGGTCAGCCCCAGCATTTT,CASSSWGQPQHF